The 21 T cell receptor beta chains below all came from one sample that was sequenced in a study of blood T cell repertoires in COVID-19. Produced via immunoSEQ multiplex PCR; TCRdb's table is partial and in-frame only. The sample records more than 200,000 clones, about 89% being singletons. Sample: PBMCs or T cells enriched from blood (not recorded which). Receptors originate from a woman aged 18-30 years who had recovered from COVID-19.

The count of this clone is one. V gene TRBV11-3 combines with J gene TRBJ2-1, with TRBD2 identical over 12 bases. With 5 bases clipped from V and 8 bases from J, the junction kept 7 bases outside the gene matches. Germline V CDR1 and CDR2: SGHNT, YENEEA. The CDR3 has 15 residues. The CDR3 bases are TGTGCCAGCAGCCCGGTGACTAGCGGGGGAGATGAGCAGTTCTTC. Translating it yields CASSPVTSGGDEQFF.

J is TRBJ1-1 and V is TRBV16, with D perhaps TRBD1 (5 bases). Germline loops: CDR1 KGHSY, CDR2 FQNENV. V was shortened by 1 base and J by 5 bases, with 17 bases between the two germline ends. The CDR3 covers 16 residues. The CDR3 here is CASSQYPRTSRTEAFF. The CDR3 bases are TGTGCCAGCAGCCAATACCCCCGGACAAGCCGGACTGAAGCTTTCTTT.

This clone has just one count. The sample holds other DNA sequences that translate to the same CDR3. The V gene is TRBV7-2, the J gene TRBJ2-1; TRBD2 might be the D (5 bases). With 2 bases removed from V and 1 base from J, the gap between germline ends came to 9 bases. Germline CDR1 reads SGHTA; CDR2 reads FQGNSA. The CDR3 is 15 residues long. The CDR3 loop reads CASSLPGSSYNEQFF. The CDR3 nucleotides are TGTGCCAGCAGCTTACCTGGGAGTTCCTACAATGAGCAGTTCTTC. The full variable domain, with the rest looked up from reference TRBV7-2 and TRBJ2-1, is GAGVSQSPSNKVTEKGKDVELRCDPISGHTALYWYRQSLGQGLEFLIYFQGNSAPDKSGLPSDRFSAERTGGSVSTLTIQRTQQEDSAVYLCASSLPGSSYNEQFFGPGTRLTVL.

V usage is TRBV7-9 and J usage is TRBJ1-5; a weak D match, TRBD1 (5 bases). The CDR3 loop spans 15 amino acids. V was shortened by 5 bases and J by 4 bases, with 15 bases between the two germline ends. Germline V gives CDR1 SEHNR, CDR2 FQNEAQ (reference sequence). In DNA, the CDR3 is TGTGCCAGCAGCCCCGGGGGGGGAGTTAATCAGCCCCAGCATTTT. Amino acids: CASSPGGGVNQPQHF.

The gene calls are TRBV6-5 and TRBJ2-1; 8 bases are a match to TRBD2. V shed 5 bases and J 8 bases; nucleotides not matched to a gene: 8. Germline CDR1 and CDR2: MNHEY and SVGAGI. This CDR3 has 14 amino acids. The CDR3 coding sequence is TGTGCCAGCAGTAGAGCGGGAGCTGGCTATGAGCAGTTCTTC. Translated, it gives CASSRAGAGYEQFF.

A few counts support this clone. The chain employs TRBV29-1 and TRBJ1-5; 7 bases map to TRBD1. This CDR3 is built from 13 residues. The germline CDR1 and CDR2 sequences are SQVTM and ANQGSEA. Trimming removed 4 bases from V and 6 bases from J; junction bases left unmatched: 6. CDR3 DNA: TGCAGCGTTGGGGGACAGAGTGGTCAGCCCCAGCATTTT. Residues: CSVGGQSGQPQHF. Complete variable domain (other parts from reference TRBV29-1 and TRBJ1-5): SAVISQKPSRDICQRGTSLTIQCQVDSQVTMMFWYRQQPGQSLTLIATANQGSEATYESGFVIDKFPISRPNLTFSTLTVSNMSPEDSSIYLCSVGGQSGQPQHFGDGTRLSIL.

The gene calls are TRBV5-4 and TRBJ1-4, with D unclear. Trimming stripped 1 base from V and 7 bases from J, with 11 bases between. Germline assignment: CDR1 SGHNT and CDR2 YYREEE (reference sequence). CDR3 length: 14 amino acids. For the CDR3, the DNA is TGTGCCAGCAGCTTGACGGGGTACGGTGAAAAACTGTTTTTT. Translation gives CASSLTGYGEKLFF.

CDR3 in amino acids: CASSLAIKAYEQYF. CDR3 nucleotide sequence: TGTGCCAGCAGCCTGGCCATAAAAGCCTACGAGCAGTACTTC. This chain joins TRBV7-8 and TRBJ2-7; no reliable D call. The V end was cut by 5 bases, the J end by 2 bases, with 13 bases between. Germline values: CDR1 SGHVS, CDR2 FQNEAQ. The CDR3 totals 14 residues. The full variable domain, its missing parts supplied by reference TRBV7-8 and TRBJ2-7, is GAGVSQSPRYKVAKRGQDVALRCDPISGHVSLFWYQQALGQGPEFLTYFQNEAQLDKSGLPSDRFFAERPEGSVSTLKIQRTQQEDSAVYLCASSLAIKAYEQYFGPGTRLTVT.

V is TRBV5-8 and J is TRBJ1-3; D not certain. Trimming stripped 2 bases from V and 0 bases from J, with 12 bases between. CDR1 SGHTS and CDR2 YDEGEE come from the germline V gene. The CDR3 is 16 residues long. The DNA of the CDR3 is TGTGCCAGCAGCTTCCAAATTCTAAGCTCTGGAAACACCATATATTTT. It encodes CASSFQILSSGNTIYF.

The gene calls are TRBV28 and TRBJ2-5; possible D gene TRBD1, 5 bases. The germline gives CDR1 MDHEN, CDR2 SYDVKM. This CDR3 has 15 amino acids. V shed 6 bases and J shed 5 bases, with 19 bases lying between them. CDR3 bases: TGTGCCAGCAGCCCGACGTTAGGGGCTGCGGAGACCCAGTACTTC. Its translation: CASSPTLGAAETQYF. Together with reference TRBV28 and TRBJ2-5, the CDR3 gives the full variable domain: DVKVTQSSRYLVKRTGEKVFLECVQDMDHENMFWYRQDPGLGLRLIYFSYDVKMKEKGDIPEGYSVSREKKERFSLILESASTNQTSMYLCASSPTLGAAETQYFGPGTRLLVL.

This chain connects TRBV21-1 to TRBJ2-7; the D call TRBD2 from the table was never checked on the DNA. TRBV21-1 is assigned pseudogene status. This CDR3 region has 13 residues. CDR3 nucleotides: TGTGCCAGCAGCAAAGCGCGGAGTTACGAGCAGTACTTC. Translating it yields CASSKARSYEQYF.

V is TRBV21-1 and J is TRBJ1-5; TRBD1 is the table's D call and was not checked against the DNA. TRBV21-1 represents a pseudogene. This CDR3 contains 15 residues. CDR3 DNA: TGTGCCAGCAGCAACCCGGGACAGAGCAATCAGCCCCAGCATTTT. This codes for CASSNPGQSNQPQHF.

Concerning this clone itself: The junction differs from germline at one of its ends, possibly a read error. J is TRBJ2-1 and V is TRBV7-7; no clear D. In germline, CDR1 is SSHAT, CDR2 FNYEAQ (reference sequence). The CDR3 is 17 amino acids. CDR3 region: CASSLEVRYHSVDEQFF. In DNA form, the CDR3 reads TGTGCTAGCAGCTTAGAAGTCAGGTATCACTCAGTCGATGAGCAGTTCTTC.

The V and J genes are TRBV4-1 and TRBJ2-6, with 9 bases that match TRBD2. The CDR3 is 18 residues long. The junction had 6 bases not matched to a gene; V was cut back by 3 bases and J by 0 bases. The germline gives CDR1 MGHRA, CDR2 YSYEKL. CDR3 DNA sequence: TGCGCCAGCAGCCAGGGACTAGCTCTACTCTCTGGGGCCAACGTCCTGACTTTC. Its translation: CASSQGLALLSGANVLTF.

This chain joins TRBV5-5 and TRBJ2-5; 8 bases match TRBD1. CDR3 length: 13 residues. Looked up from germline, CDR1 is SGHKS and CDR2 is YYEKEE (reference sequence). V lost 3 bases and J lost 2; bases outside the gene matches: 0. In nucleotides, the CDR3 is TGTGCCAGCAGCTGGACAGGGCAAGAGACCCAGTACTTC. Its protein is CASSWTGQETQYF. Looking up the rest from reference TRBV5-5 and TRBJ2-5 gives the full variable domain: DAGVTQSPTHLIKTRGQQVTLRCSPISGHKSVSWYQQVLGQGPQFIFQYYEKEERGRGNFPDRFSARQFPNYSSELNVNALLLGDSALYLCASSWTGQETQYFGPGTRLLVL.

A single count supports this clone. The chain carries TRBV2 and TRBJ2-6; 8 bases match TRBD1. Trimming took 7 bases from V and 1 from J; bases not matched to a gene: 9. This CDR3 has 17 amino acids. Looked up from germline, CDR1 is SNHLY and CDR2 is FYNNEI. CDR3 DNA: TGTGCCAGCAAGACAGGGGTACGGGGGTCTGGGGCCAACGTCCTGACTTTC. Its translation: CASKTGVRGSGANVLTF.

This chain links TRBV27 with TRBJ1-4; no firm D call. Germline CDR1 reads MNHEY; CDR2 reads SMNVEV (reference sequence). V was cut by 2 bases and J by 5 bases, with 9 bases left in between. This CDR3 is 14 amino acids long. The CDR3 DNA follows: TGTGCCAGCAGTTTAGGAGCCATGAATGAAAAACTGTTTTTT. Amino acid sequence: CASSLGAMNEKLFF.

The chain carries TRBV3-1 (or the pseudogene TRBV3-2) and TRBJ1-6; 7 bases fit TRBD1. Germline trimming cut 1 base from V and 13 bases from J; bases unmatched to any gene: 7. The CDR3 loop spans 14 amino acids. The germline CDR1 and CDR2 sequences are LGHDT and YNNKEL (reference sequence). The CDR3 DNA sequence: TGTGCCAGCAGCCAAGGACAGGGCCGGGGGCCCCTCCACTTT. Amino acids: CASSQGQGRGPLHF.

The chain is built from TRBV15 and TRBJ1-1, with D unresolved. V was shortened by 1 base and J by 4 bases, with 7 bases between the two germline ends. The length of the CDR3 is 13 residues. Germline V CDR1 and CDR2: LNHNV, YYDKDF (reference sequence). CDR3 amino acids: CATSRGRSTEAFF. The CDR3 DNA reads as TGTGCCACCAGCAGAGGGAGGTCCACTGAAGCTTTCTTT. Full variable domain (rest looked up from reference TRBV15 and TRBJ1-1): DAMVIQNPRYQVTQFGKPVTLSCSQTLNHNVMYWYQQKSSQAPKLLFHYYDKDFNNEADTPDNFQSRRPNTSFCFLDIRSPGLGDTAMYLCATSRGRSTEAFFGQGTRLTVV.

The genes are TRBV9 and TRBJ2-1; D not resolved. The CDR3 runs 13 residues. From germline, CDR1 is SGDLS and CDR2 YYNGEE. Trimming took 0 bases from V and 7 from J, leaving 8 bases between them. The CDR3, as DNA: TGTGCCAGCAGCGTAGTGACAAGGAATGAGCAGTTCTTC. This codes for CASSVVTRNEQFF.

This sequence joins TRBV5-4 and TRBJ2-7; 13 bases are shared with TRBD2. There are 15 residues in the CDR3. V trimming: 4 bases; J trimming: 3 bases; junction bases outside the gene matches: 4. Germline V gene sequence: CDR1 SGHNT, CDR2 YYREEE (reference sequence). The CDR3 sequence is CASSIGTSGNYEQYF. The CDR3 DNA sequence: TGTGCCAGCAGCATCGGGACTAGCGGGAACTACGAGCAGTACTTC.